Presented here are 3 T cell receptor beta chains from one specimen sequenced in a study of cytomegalovirus exposure and HLA in healthy donors (dated by TCRdb to between 2016 and 2019). To prepare the library, the immunoSEQ multiplex PCR assay was applied. For the multiplex PCR, a mixture combining 60 forward primers for TCR Vbeta segments and 13 reverse primers for TCR Jbeta segments was used. The source is immuneACCESS, and TCRdb retained only in-frame sequences with V and J called. Part of the clones is not carried over; for the studies checked, unresolved V genes explain less than half of this, and the remainder is unexplained. The sample contains about 180,000 clones, roughly four fifths of them found a single time. Around 0.52% of the sample is taken by the ten largest. The sequenced sample was PBMCs. All receptors come from a woman between 45 and 65 years old in good health and CMV-seronegative.

This chain joins TRBV5-1 and TRBJ1-1; D perhaps matches TRBD1 (5 bases). CDR3 length equals 15 residues. Germline CDR1 and CDR2: SGHRS and YFSETQ. Trimming shortened V by 4 bases and J by 2 bases, and 15 bases separated the two germline ends. The CDR3 region has the DNA TGCGCCAGCAGCGGGGAGGGGTCTGGAAACACTGAAGCTTTCTTT. It specifies CASSGEGSGNTEAFF. The full variable domain, rest sourced from reference TRBV5-1 and TRBJ1-1, is KAGVTQTPRYLIKTRGQQVTLSCSPISGHRSVSWYQQTPGQGLQFLFEYFSETQRNKGNFPGRFSGRQFSNSRSEMNVSTLELGDSALYLCASSGEGSGNTEAFFGQGTRLTVV.

The rearrangement joins TRBV5-6 to TRBJ1-2; the match to TRBD1 covers 7 bases. The CDR3 length is 15 residues. V shed 0 bases and J 4 bases; nucleotides not matched to a gene: 6. The germline V gene encodes CDR1 SGHDT and CDR2 YYEEEE. In DNA, the CDR3 is TGTGCCAGCAGCTTGGGGGCAGGGGGAGGCTATGGCTACACCTTC. Its protein product is CASSLGAGGGYGYTF. Complete variable domain (other parts from reference TRBV5-6 and TRBJ1-2): DAGVTQSPTHLIKTRGQQVTLRCSPKSGHDTVSWYQQALGQGPQFIFQYYEEEERQRGNFPDRFSGHQFPNYSSELNVNALLLGDSALYLCASSLGAGGGYGYTFGSGTRLTVV.

The rearrangement links TRBV6-5 to TRBJ2-1, with 13 bases that match TRBD2. Germline V gives CDR1 MNHEY, CDR2 SVGAGI. Trimming removed 7 bases from V and 9 bases from J; junction bases left unmatched: 9. The CDR3 runs 15 residues. CDR3 sequence (DNA): TGTGCCAGCATAAAAGGGACTAGCGGGGCCCTTGAGCAGTTCTTC. Its protein is CASIKGTSGALEQFF.